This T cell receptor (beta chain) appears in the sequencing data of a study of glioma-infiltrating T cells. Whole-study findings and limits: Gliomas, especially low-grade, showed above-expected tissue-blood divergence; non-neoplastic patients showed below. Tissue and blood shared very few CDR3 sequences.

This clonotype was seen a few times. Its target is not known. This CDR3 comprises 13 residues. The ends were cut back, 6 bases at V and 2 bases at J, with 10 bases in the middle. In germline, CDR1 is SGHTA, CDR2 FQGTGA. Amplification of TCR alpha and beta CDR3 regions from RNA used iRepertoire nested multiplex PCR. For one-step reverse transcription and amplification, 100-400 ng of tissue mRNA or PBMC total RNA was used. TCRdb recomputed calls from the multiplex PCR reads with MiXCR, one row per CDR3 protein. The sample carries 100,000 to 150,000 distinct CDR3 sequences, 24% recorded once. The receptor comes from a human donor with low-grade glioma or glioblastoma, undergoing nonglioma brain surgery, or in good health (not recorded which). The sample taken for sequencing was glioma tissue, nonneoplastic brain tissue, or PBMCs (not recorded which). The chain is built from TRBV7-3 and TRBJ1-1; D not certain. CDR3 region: CASRFSINTEAFF. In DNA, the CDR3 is TGTGCCAGCAGATTTTCAATCAACACTGAAGCTTTCTTT. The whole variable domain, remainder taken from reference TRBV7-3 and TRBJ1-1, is GAGVSQTPSNKVTEKGKYVELRCDPISGHTALYWYRQSLGQGPEFLIYFQGTGAADDSGLPNDRFFAVRPEGSVSTLKIQRTERGDSAVYLCASRFSINTEAFFGQGTRLTVV.